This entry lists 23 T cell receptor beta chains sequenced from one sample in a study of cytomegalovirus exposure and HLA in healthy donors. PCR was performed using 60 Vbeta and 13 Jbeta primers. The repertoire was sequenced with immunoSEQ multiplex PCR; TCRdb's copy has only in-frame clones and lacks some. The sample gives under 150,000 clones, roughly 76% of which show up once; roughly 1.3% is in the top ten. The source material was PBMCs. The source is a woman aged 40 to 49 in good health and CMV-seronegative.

CDR3 in amino acids: CASSIQGTVGSGELFF. Written as DNA, the CDR3 is TGTGCCAGCAGCATCCAGGGCACAGTGGGGTCCGGGGAGCTGTTTTTT. The V and J genes are TRBV2 and TRBJ2-2, with D possibly being TRBD1 (5 bases). Per the germline V gene, CDR1 is SNHLY and CDR2 is FYNNEI. Trimming cost V 6 bases and J 6 bases, with 20 bases left between them. This CDR3 contains 16 residues. The variable domain in full, with the rest retrieved from reference TRBV2 and TRBJ2-2, is EPEVTQTPSHQVTQMGQEVILRCVPISNHLYFYWYRQILGQKVEFLVSFYNNEISEKSEIFDDQFSVERPDGSNFTLKIRSTKLEDSAMYFCASSIQGTVGSGELFFGEGSRLTVL.

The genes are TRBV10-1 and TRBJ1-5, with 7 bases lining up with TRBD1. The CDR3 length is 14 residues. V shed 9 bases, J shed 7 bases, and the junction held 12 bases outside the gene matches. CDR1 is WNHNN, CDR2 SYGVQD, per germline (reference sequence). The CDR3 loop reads CASLGQPWGQPQHF. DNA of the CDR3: TGCGCCAGTCTGGGACAGCCATGGGGGCAGCCCCAGCATTTT.

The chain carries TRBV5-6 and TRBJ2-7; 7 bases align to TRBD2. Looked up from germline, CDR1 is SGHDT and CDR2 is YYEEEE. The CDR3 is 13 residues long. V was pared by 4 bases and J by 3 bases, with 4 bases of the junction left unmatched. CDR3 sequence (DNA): TGTGCCAGCAGCGCTGGGGGGGGCTACGAGCAGTACGTC. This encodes CASSAGGGYEQYV.

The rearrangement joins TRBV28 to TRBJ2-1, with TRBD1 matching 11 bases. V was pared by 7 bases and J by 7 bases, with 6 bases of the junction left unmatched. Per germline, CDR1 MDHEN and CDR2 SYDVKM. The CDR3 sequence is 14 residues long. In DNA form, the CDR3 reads TGTGCCAGCAACCGGGACAGGGGGGCTAATGAGCAGTTCTTC. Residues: CASNRDRGANEQFF.

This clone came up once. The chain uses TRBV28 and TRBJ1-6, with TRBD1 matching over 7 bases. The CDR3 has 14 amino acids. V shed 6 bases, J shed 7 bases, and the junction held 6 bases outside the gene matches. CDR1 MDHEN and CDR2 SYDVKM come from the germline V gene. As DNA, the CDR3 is TGTGCCAGCAGACGGACAGGCATCAATTCACCCCTCCACTTT. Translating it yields CASRRTGINSPLHF. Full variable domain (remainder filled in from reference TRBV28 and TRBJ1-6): DVKVTQSSRYLVKRTGEKVFLECVQDMDHENMFWYRQDPGLGLRLIYFSYDVKMKEKGDIPEGYSVSREKKERFSLILESASTNQTSMYLCASRRTGINSPLHFGNGTRLTVT.

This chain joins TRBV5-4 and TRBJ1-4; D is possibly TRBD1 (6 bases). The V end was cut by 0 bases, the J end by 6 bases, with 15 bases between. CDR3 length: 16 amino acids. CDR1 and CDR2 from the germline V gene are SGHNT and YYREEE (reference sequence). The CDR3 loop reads CASSLGGGRSHEKLFF. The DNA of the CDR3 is TGTGCCAGCAGCTTGGGGGGGGGCCGTTCCCATGAAAAACTGTTTTTT.

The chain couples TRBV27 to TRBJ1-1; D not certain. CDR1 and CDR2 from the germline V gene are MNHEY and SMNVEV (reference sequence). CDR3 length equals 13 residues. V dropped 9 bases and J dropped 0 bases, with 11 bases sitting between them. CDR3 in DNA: TGTGCCAGTCGGGAGATCCTGAACACTGAAGCTTTCTTT. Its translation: CASREILNTEAFF.

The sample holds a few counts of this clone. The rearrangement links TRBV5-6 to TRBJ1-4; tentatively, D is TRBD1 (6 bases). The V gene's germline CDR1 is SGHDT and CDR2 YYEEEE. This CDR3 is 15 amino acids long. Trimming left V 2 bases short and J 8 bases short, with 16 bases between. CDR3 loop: CASSFMSRGREKLFF. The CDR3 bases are TGTGCCAGCAGCTTTATGAGCAGGGGAAGAGAAAAACTGTTTTTT.

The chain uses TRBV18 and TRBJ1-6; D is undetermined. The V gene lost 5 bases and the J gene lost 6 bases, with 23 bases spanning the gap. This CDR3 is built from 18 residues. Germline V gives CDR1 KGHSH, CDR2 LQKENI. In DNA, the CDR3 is TGTGCCAGCTCAATTACTTTAGCGGACCCCAAGGGTAATTCACCCCTCCACTTT. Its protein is CASSITLADPKGNSPLHF.

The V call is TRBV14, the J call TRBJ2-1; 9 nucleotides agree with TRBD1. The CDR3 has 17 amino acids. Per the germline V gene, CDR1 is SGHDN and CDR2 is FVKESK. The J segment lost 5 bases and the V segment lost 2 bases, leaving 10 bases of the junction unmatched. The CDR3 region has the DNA TGTGCCAGCAGCCAATCATACCGGGACAGGGTTAACAATGAGCAGTTCTTC. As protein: CASSQSYRDRVNNEQFF.

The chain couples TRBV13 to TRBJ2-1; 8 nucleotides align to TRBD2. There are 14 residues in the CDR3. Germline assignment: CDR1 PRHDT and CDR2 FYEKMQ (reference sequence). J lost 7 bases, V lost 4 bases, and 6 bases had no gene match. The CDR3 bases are TGTGCCAGCAGCTCCGGGGGGGCCGGAAATGAGCAGTTCTTC. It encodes CASSSGGAGNEQFF.

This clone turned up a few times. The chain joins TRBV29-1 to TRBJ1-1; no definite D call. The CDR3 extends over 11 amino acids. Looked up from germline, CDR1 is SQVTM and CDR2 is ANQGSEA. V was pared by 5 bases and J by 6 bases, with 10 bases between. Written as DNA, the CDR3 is TGCAGCGTTTCCGAGTTACCTGAAGCTTTCTTT. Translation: CSVSELPEAFF. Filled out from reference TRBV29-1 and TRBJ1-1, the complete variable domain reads SAVISQKPSRDICQRGTSLTIQCQVDSQVTMMFWYRQQPGQSLTLIATANQGSEATYESGFVIDKFPISRPNLTFSTLTVSNMSPEDSSIYLCSVSELPEAFFGQGTRLTVV.

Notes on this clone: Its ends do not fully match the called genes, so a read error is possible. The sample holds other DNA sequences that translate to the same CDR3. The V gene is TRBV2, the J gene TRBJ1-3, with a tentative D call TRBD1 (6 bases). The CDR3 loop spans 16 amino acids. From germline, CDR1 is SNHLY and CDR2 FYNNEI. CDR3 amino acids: CASSIQGRLSGNTIYF. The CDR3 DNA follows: TGTGCCAGCAGTATACAGGGTAGACTCTCTGGAAATACCATATATTTT.

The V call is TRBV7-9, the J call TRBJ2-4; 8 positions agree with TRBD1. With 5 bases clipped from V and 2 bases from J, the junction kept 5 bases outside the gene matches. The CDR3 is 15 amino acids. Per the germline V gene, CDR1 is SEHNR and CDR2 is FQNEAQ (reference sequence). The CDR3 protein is CASSLWTGTKNIQYF. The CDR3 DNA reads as TGTGCCAGCAGCCTATGGACAGGGACCAAAAACATTCAGTACTTC.

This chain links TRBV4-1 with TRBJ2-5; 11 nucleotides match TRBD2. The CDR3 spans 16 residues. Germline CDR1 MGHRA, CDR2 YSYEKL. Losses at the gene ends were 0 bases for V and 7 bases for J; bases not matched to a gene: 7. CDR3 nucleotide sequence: TGCGCCAGCAGCCAAGAGCTAGCGGGGGGCACCAGGACCCAGTACTTC. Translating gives CASSQELAGGTRTQYF.

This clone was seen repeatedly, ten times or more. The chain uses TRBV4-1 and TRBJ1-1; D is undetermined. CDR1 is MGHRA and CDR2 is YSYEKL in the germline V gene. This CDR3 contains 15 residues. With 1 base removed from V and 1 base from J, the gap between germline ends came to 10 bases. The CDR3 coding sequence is TGCGCCAGCAGCCAAGGGGTCGCGGGGAACACTGAAGCTTTCTTT. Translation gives CASSQGVAGNTEAFF.

This CDR3 is CASSLQRGGTDTQYF. The CDR3 bases are TGTGCCAGCAGTTTACAGCGGGGGGGCACAGATACGCAGTATTTT. V usage is TRBV28 and J usage is TRBJ2-3, with TRBD2 identical over 9 bases. The ends lost 2 bases at V and 1 base at J; junction bases unmatched: 1. This CDR3 comprises 15 residues. Per germline, CDR1 MDHEN and CDR2 SYDVKM.

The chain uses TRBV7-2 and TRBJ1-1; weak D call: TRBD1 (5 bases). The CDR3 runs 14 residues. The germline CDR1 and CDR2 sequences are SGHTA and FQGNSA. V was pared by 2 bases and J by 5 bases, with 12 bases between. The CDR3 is CASSLQEGMTEAFF. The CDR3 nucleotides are TGTGCCAGCAGCTTACAGGAGGGGATGACTGAAGCTTTCTTT.

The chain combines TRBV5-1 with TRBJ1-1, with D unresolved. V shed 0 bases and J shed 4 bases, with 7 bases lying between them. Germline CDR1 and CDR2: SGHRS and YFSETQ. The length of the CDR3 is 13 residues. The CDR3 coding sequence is TGCGCCAGCAGCTTGGAGACATCCACTGAAGCTTTCTTT. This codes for CASSLETSTEAFF.

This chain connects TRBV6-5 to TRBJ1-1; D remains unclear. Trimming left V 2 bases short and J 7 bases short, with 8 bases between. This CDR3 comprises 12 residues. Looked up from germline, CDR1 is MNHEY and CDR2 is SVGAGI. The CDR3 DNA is TGTGCCAGCAGTTACCTAGGAAGTGAAGCTTTCTTT. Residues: CASSYLGSEAFF.

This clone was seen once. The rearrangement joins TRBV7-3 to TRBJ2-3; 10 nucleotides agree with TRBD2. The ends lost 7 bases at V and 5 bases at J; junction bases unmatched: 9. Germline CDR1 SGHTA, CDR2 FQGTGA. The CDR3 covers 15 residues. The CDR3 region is CASTLSGGALDTQYF. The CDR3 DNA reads TGTGCCAGCACCCTAAGCGGGGGGGCTTTAGATACGCAGTATTTT.

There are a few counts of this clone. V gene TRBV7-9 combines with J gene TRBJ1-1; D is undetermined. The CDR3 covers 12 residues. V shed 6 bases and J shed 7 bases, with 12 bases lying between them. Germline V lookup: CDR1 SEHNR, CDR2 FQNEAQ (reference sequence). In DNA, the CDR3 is TGTGCCAGCAGAGGACCGGGGATTGAAGCTTTCTTT. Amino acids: CASRGPGIEAFF. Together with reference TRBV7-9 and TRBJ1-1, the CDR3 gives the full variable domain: DTGVSQNPRHKITKRGQNVTFRCDPISEHNRLYWYRQTLGQGPEFLTYFQNEAQLEKSRLLSDRFSAERPKGSFSTLEIQRTEQGDSAMYLCASRGPGIEAFFGQGTRLTVV.

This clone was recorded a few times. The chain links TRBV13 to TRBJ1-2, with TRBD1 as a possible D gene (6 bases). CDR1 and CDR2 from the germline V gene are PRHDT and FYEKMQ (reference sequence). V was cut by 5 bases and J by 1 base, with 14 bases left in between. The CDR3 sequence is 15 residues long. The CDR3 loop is CASSVDRTNNYGYTF. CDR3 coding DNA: TGTGCCAGCAGCGTGGACAGAACAAATAACTATGGCTACACCTTC.